This T cell receptor (beta chain) appears in the sequencing data of a study of Graves' ophthalmopathy and Graves' hyperthyroidism. General study findings and limits: Blood samples also showed most expanded thyroid clonotypes exceeding 0.001 frequency.

TCR beta CDR3 regions were amplified from RNA transcripts. The first-round RT-PCR employed HTBI primers together with the Qiagen OneStep RT-PCR kit. A multiplex PCR was then performed as the second round. Each CDR3 protein is one row after TCRdb ran MiXCR on the multiplex PCR reads. The data show roughly 500,000 distinct CDR3 sequences, with around 14% seen just once and 9.8% held by the top ten. This clonotype was detected many times. Antigen specificity is unknown. The CDR3 has 22 residues. The V end was cut by 3 bases, the J end by 5 bases, with 37 bases between. The chain links TRBV7-1 to TRBJ1-2; D call uncertain. TRBV7-1 is an open reading frame, and its role is uncertain. Sequencing input: blood. The clonotype comes from a woman in her 30s with Graves' ophthalmopathy. Here the CDR3 reads CASSSLTGPPGRLVPIKYGYTF. In DNA form, the CDR3 reads TGTGCCAGCAGCTCGTTGACTGGTCCTCCGGGCAGATTAGTCCCCATCAAATATGGCTACACCTTC.